Presented here are 18 T cell receptor beta chains from one specimen sequenced in a study of T cells in Graves' hyperthyroidism and ophthalmopathy. The investigators amplified TCR beta CDR3 regions from RNA transcripts. An initial round of RT-PCR targeting the TCR CDR3 relied on the HTBI primer set. TCRdb processed the multiplex PCR reads anew with MiXCR; each CDR3 protein has one entry. This table holds about 370,000 distinct CDR3 sequences, around 15% found once. Sequencing input: blood. The receptor set was obtained from a woman aged 55-75 years with Graves' ophthalmopathy.

This clonotype was picked up many times. The chain has TRBV19 and TRBJ2-7; no reliable D call. The V end lost 5 bases, the J end lost 2 bases, and 16 bases lay between the germline ends. The germline CDR1 and CDR2 sequences are LNHDA and SQIVND (reference sequence). The CDR3 has 15 amino acids. The CDR3 coding sequence is TGTGCCAGTAGTCGCTCAGGAGTCACTACCTACGAGCAGTACTTC. Its protein is CASSRSGVTTYEQYF.

V usage is TRBV29-1 and J usage is TRBJ2-3; TRBD2 matches at 7 bases. The CDR3 has 15 amino acids. The V gene end was trimmed by 0 bases and the J gene end by 4 bases; junction bases not matched to a gene: 7. Germline V gene data show CDR1 as SQVTM and CDR2 as ANQGSEA. The CDR3 here is CSVEDPGGSPDTQYF. CDR3 in DNA: TGCAGCGTTGAAGATCCGGGCGGGAGCCCAGATACGCAGTATTTT.

The gene calls are TRBV18 and TRBJ2-7; maybe TRBD2 (5 bases). V gave up 2 bases and J gave up 6 bases, with 14 bases separating them. The CDR3 spans 14 residues. Germline-derived CDR1 and CDR2 are KGHSH and LQKENI. The CDR3 nucleotides read TGTGCCAGCTCACCAGAAATCGGGGATATCGAGCAGTACTTC. It translates to CASSPEIGDIEQYF.

This clonotype showed up just a few times. V usage is TRBV20-1 and J usage is TRBJ2-7; D uncertain. Germline loops: CDR1 DFQATT, CDR2 SNEGSKA (reference sequence). CDR3 length: 13 amino acids. Trimming took 4 bases from V and 0 from J, leaving 10 bases between them. Here the CDR3 reads CSATGPSSYEQYF. CDR3 in DNA: TGCAGTGCTACCGGACCGAGCTCCTACGAGCAGTACTTC.

This clonotype was counted ten times or more. The chain recombines TRBV29-1 with TRBJ2-3, with 10 bases that match TRBD2. The CDR3 has 13 amino acids. V lost 7 bases and J lost 4; bases outside the gene matches: 5. CDR1 is SQVTM and CDR2 is ANQGSEA in the germline V gene. The CDR3 here is CSASSGSADTQYF. The CDR3 nucleotides are TGCAGCGCCTCTAGCGGGAGTGCAGATACGCAGTATTTT.

This clonotype was picked up many times. CDR3 sequence (DNA): TGTGCCACCAAAGAGCGGAGTTGGGAGACTAACTATGGCTACACCTTC. Translation gives CATKERSWETNYGYTF. The rearrangement uses TRBV24-1 and TRBJ1-2, with D hard to call. Germline V gives CDR1 KGHDR, CDR2 SFDVKD. The CDR3 totals 16 residues. The V end lost 8 bases, the J end lost 0 bases, and 18 bases lay between the germline ends.

This clonotype was observed many times. This chain uses TRBV18 with TRBJ2-1; 7 bases match TRBD2. The CDR3 sequence is 12 residues long. V lost 8 bases and J lost 8; bases outside the gene matches: 6. Germline-derived CDR1 and CDR2 are KGHSH and LQKENI. This CDR3 is CASGLAGDEQFF. CDR3 sequence (DNA): TGTGCCAGCGGATTGGCGGGGGATGAGCAGTTCTTC.

This clonotype was recorded a few times. The chain links TRBV10-3 to TRBJ2-3; D might be TRBD1 (5 bases). The germline V gene encodes CDR1 ENHRY and CDR2 SYGVKD. V dropped 6 bases and J dropped 2 bases, with 12 bases sitting between them. The CDR3 is 14 residues long. The CDR3 sequence is CAIRGRQPTDTQYF. In DNA form, the CDR3 reads TGTGCCATCAGGGGGCGGCAGCCCACAGATACGCAGTATTTT.

The chain carries TRBV10-3 and TRBJ2-1; 10 nucleotides line up with TRBD1. The CDR3 totals 14 residues. The ends lost 7 bases at V and 7 bases at J; junction bases unmatched: 7. Looked up from germline, CDR1 is ENHRY and CDR2 is SYGVKD. The CDR3 loop is CAITKGTGENEQFF. The CDR3 DNA reads as TGTGCCATCACCAAGGGGACAGGGGAGAATGAGCAGTTCTTC.

This clonotype appeared many times. The chain couples TRBV20-1 to TRBJ2-6, with 8 bases fitting TRBD1. Germline V gives CDR1 DFQATT, CDR2 SNEGSKA (reference sequence). The CDR3 loop spans 17 amino acids. J was trimmed by 1 base and V by 4 bases; bases with no gene match: 9. The CDR3 DNA sequence: TGCAGTGCTACCCAGGGGGCTTGGATTTCTGGGGCCAACGTCCTGACTTTC. It specifies CSATQGAWISGANVLTF.

This clonotype was seen only a few times. V and J are TRBV5-4 and TRBJ2-3, with 15 bases lining up with TRBD2. Trimming cost V 4 bases and J 6 bases; bases outside gene matches: 9. CDR3 length: 17 residues. Germline V gene data show CDR1 as SGHNT and CDR2 as YYREEE (reference sequence). CDR3 in amino acids: CASSLGGLAGGEDTQYF. Here the CDR3 DNA reads TGTGCCAGCAGCCTAGGGGGACTAGCGGGAGGAGAGGATACGCAGTATTTT.

This clonotype showed up many times. The chain couples TRBV9 to TRBJ2-5, with TRBD1 matching 9 bases. The CDR3 runs to 15 residues. Germline values: CDR1 SGDLS, CDR2 YYNGEE. With V trimmed by 2 bases and J by 5 bases, 7 bases remained unmatched. CDR3 sequence reads: CASSVQTGGRETQYF. The DNA for the CDR3 is TGTGCCAGCAGCGTCCAGACAGGGGGTCGGGAGACCCAGTACTTC.

Many counts were recorded for this clonotype. For the CDR3, the DNA is TGCGCCAGCAGTCCTGCGGTGGGGGCACTATTAGGCGAGCAGTACTTC. Translating gives CASSPAVGALLGEQYF. The chain is built from TRBV5-1 and TRBJ2-7, with a tentative D call TRBD1 (6 bases). Looked up from germline, CDR1 is SGHRS and CDR2 is YFSETQ. Trimming removed 5 bases from V and 6 bases from J, with 24 bases in between. There are 16 residues in the CDR3.

This clonotype was recorded at least ten times. The chain uses TRBV2 and TRBJ2-1; 7 bases agree with TRBD2. There are 15 residues in the CDR3. V shed 4 bases and J 5 bases; nucleotides not matched to a gene: 8. The germline gives CDR1 SNHLY, CDR2 FYNNEI. CDR3 sequence: CASSGGLGWDNEQFF. The CDR3 region has the DNA TGTGCCAGCAGTGGAGGACTAGGGTGGGACAATGAGCAGTTCTTC.

A few counts support this clonotype. The rearrangement joins TRBV24-1 to TRBJ1-2; 8 bases are shared with TRBD1. V lost 2 bases, J lost 8 bases, and 9 bases stayed unmatched. CDR1 KGHDR and CDR2 SFDVKD come from the germline V gene. The CDR3 is 15 amino acids. The CDR3 spells CATSDSRDRLKGYTF. The CDR3 nucleotides are TGTGCCACCAGTGATTCCCGGGACAGGCTGAAGGGCTACACCTTC.

Ten or more counts support this clonotype. The V gene is TRBV20-1, the J gene TRBJ2-3, with D perhaps assigned TRBD1 or TRBD2 (5 bases each). The CDR3 extends over 14 amino acids. V gave up 4 bases and J gave up 0 bases, with 11 bases separating them. The germline CDR1 and CDR2 sequences are DFQATT and SNEGSKA (reference sequence). In DNA form, the CDR3 reads TGCAGTGCTATCGGGACCACTAGCACAGATACGCAGTATTTT. It yields the protein CSAIGTTSTDTQYF.

This clonotype has at least ten counts. The chain couples TRBV7-8 to TRBJ1-3; 7 positions agree with TRBD1. Germline V gene data show CDR1 as SGHVS and CDR2 as FQNEAQ. The V and J ends lost 5 bases and 0 bases, in that order; junction bases with no gene match: 13. The CDR3 runs to 18 residues. CDR3 protein: CASSRTQQGKSSGNTIYF. The DNA of the CDR3 is TGTGCCAGCAGCAGGACCCAACAGGGGAAGAGCTCTGGAAACACCATATATTTT.

Worth noting for this clonotype: A read error may be the cause here, since a much bigger clone is one base away. CDR3 residues: CAGSLGTGGQSPLHF. DNA for the CDR3: TGTGCCGGCAGCCTCGGGACAGGGGGACAGTCACCCCTCCACTTT. This chain uses TRBV3-1 with TRBJ1-6, with 11 bases that match TRBD1. The CDR3 is made up of 15 amino acids. Germline values: CDR1 LGHDT, CDR2 YNNKEL (reference sequence).